This T cell receptor beta chain was recorded in a study of cytomegalovirus exposure and HLA in healthy donors. Trimming took 2 bases from V and 4 from J, leaving 14 bases between them. Germline-derived CDR1 and CDR2 are MNHNS and SASEGT. The length of the CDR3 is 15 residues. This clone was recorded once. The PCR made use of 60 Vbeta and 13 Jbeta primers. Repertoires were generated with immunoSEQ multiplex PCR, while TCRdb's copy carries only in-frame clones and drops some. The sample lists approximately 130,000 clones; around 71% were seen once. The J gene is TRBJ2-5, the V gene TRBV6-1, with a weak D call TRBD1 (5 bases). This receptor was obtained from a woman aged 55 to 70 in good health and CMV-seropositive. Input material: PBMCs. In DNA, the CDR3 is TGTGCCAGCAGTGAAAGGTGGGGCCGGATAGAGACCCAGTACTTC. The encoded protein is CASSERWGRIETQYF.